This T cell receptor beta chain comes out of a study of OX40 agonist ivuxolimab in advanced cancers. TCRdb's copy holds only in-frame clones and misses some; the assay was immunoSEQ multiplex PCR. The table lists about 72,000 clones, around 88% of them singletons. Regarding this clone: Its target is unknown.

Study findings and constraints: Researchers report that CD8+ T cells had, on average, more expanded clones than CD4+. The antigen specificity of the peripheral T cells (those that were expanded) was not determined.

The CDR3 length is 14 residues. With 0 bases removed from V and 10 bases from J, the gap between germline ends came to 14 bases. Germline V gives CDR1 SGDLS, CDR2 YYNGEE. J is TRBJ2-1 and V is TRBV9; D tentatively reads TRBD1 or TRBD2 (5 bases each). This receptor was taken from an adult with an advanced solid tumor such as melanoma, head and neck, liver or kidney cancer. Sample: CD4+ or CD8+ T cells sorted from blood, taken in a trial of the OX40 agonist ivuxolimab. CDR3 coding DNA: TGTGCCAGCAGCGTAGTATCCGGGACGGGAGAGCAGTTCTTC. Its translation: CASSVVSGTGEQFF.